This T cell receptor beta chain was recovered during a study of blood T cell repertoires in COVID-19. About the research overall: The recovered donors of Cohort 3 showed two negative PCRs, clearance, or symptom resolution. In each case, the material was cDNA or gDNA derived from T cells, B-cell-depleted T cells, or PBMCs.

Per the original data handling: Researchers report that nucleated cell counts were estimated from reference gene primer amplification. Produced via immunoSEQ multiplex PCR; TCRdb's table is partial and in-frame only. V and J calls and clone size come straight from that table; D and trimming were deduced from the DNA. This sample has about 170,000 clones; 79% occur once, and the top ten carry around a fifth. Germline CDR1 reads SEHNR; CDR2 reads FQNEAQ (reference sequence). The V and J ends lost 7 bases and 2 bases, in that order; junction bases with no gene match: 6. This CDR3 spans 17 amino acids. Individuals drawn from approximately 26 US areas were roughly 18 to 89 years old.

The sequence was collected from a woman aged 70 to 79 in a cohort exposed to, infected with or recovered from COVID-19 (not recorded which). Sequencing was performed on PBMCs or T cells enriched from blood (not recorded which). The chain carries TRBV7-9 and TRBJ2-6; 12 positions match TRBD1. The CDR3 DNA follows: TGTGCCAGCACCAGGGACAGGGGGCGAGCTGGGGCCAACGTCCTGACTTTC. Its translation is CASTRDRGRAGANVLTF.